The T cell receptor (beta chain) described here comes from a study of blood T cell repertoires in COVID-19. Across the whole study: Samples came from the United States, Italy and Spain, spanning acute and convalescent COVID-19. In each case, the material was cDNA or gDNA derived from T cells, B-cell-depleted T cells, or PBMCs.

The germline V gene has CDR1 SGDLS and CDR2 YYNGEE. Trimming took 6 bases from V and 5 from J; bases not matched to a gene: 3. CDR3 length: 14 amino acids. Participant ages covered roughly 18 to 89 years across about 22 US areas. TCRdb's table, derived via immunoSEQ multiplex PCR, lists solely in-frame clones and lacks some. Of 300,000 or so clones listed, 80% to 90% were seen once; the top ten hold about 4.2%. This chain joins TRBV9 and TRBJ2-2; 11 bases agree with TRBD1. This receptor was identified in a woman in her 40s with acute COVID-19. The sample taken for sequencing was PBMCs or T cells enriched from blood (not recorded which). The CDR3 DNA sequence: TGTGCCAGCAACGGACAGGGGGCTACCGGGGAGCTGTTTTTT. Protein sequence: CASNGQGATGELFF.